The 22 T cell receptor beta chains in this list originate from one sample, sequenced in a study of radiotherapy plus CTLA-4 blockade in lung cancer. Repertoires were generated with immunoSEQ multiplex PCR, while TCRdb's copy carries only in-frame clones and drops some. Of approximately 53,000 clones listed, around 83% were seen once; the top ten hold about 27%. The sample in question was peripheral blood, obtained from a patient treated with radiotherapy plus ipilimumab. The receptors originated from a human donor with non-small cell lung cancer whose response to radiotherapy plus ipilimumab could not be evaluated.

The V and J genes are TRBV28 and TRBJ2-5; D unclear. CDR1 and CDR2 from the germline V gene are MDHEN and SYDVKM. The CDR3 consists of 16 residues. The V gene lost 3 bases and the J gene lost 1 base, with 15 bases spanning the gap. The CDR3 nucleotides are TGTGCCAGCAGTTTTTCTGTCCCCGGTCCCCAAGAGACCCAGTACTTC. Translated, it gives CASSFSVPGPQETQYF. Complete variable domain (other parts from reference TRBV28 and TRBJ2-5): DVKVTQSSRYLVKRTGEKVFLECVQDMDHENMFWYRQDPGLGLRLIYFSYDVKMKEKGDIPEGYSVSREKKERFSLILESASTNQTSMYLCASSFSVPGPQETQYFGPGTRLLVL.

The chain combines TRBV5-1 with TRBJ1-3; 8 bases are shared with TRBD1. CDR3 length: 14 residues. J gave up 2 bases and V 2 bases, and 0 bases lay outside the gene matches. Germline CDR1 SGHRS, CDR2 YFSETQ. CDR3 sequence: CASSLQGAGNTIYF. The DNA for the CDR3 is TGCGCCAGCAGCTTACAGGGGGCTGGAAACACCATATATTTT.

This chain joins TRBV7-2 and TRBJ1-1; D ambiguous. The CDR3 sequence is 14 residues long. V gave up 6 bases and J gave up 1 base, with 12 bases separating them. The germline gives CDR1 SGHTA, CDR2 FQGNSA. The CDR3 loop reads CASRPGRGNTEAFF. Here the CDR3 DNA reads TGTGCCAGCAGACCCGGACGGGGGAACACTGAAGCTTTCTTT.

The chain links TRBV2 to TRBJ1-2; 12 bases agree with TRBD1. V was clipped by 7 bases and J by 6 bases; unmatched bases: 6. From germline, CDR1 is SNHLY and CDR2 FYNNEI. CDR3 size: 14 residues. CDR3 sequence reads: CASMAGTGGDGYTF. The CDR3 nucleotides are TGTGCCAGCATGGCCGGGACAGGGGGCGATGGCTACACCTTC.

The V and J genes are TRBV27 and TRBJ2-7, with D maybe TRBD2 (6 bases). The V end lost 2 bases, the J end lost 6 bases, and 17 bases lay between the germline ends. Per germline, CDR1 MNHEY and CDR2 SMNVEV (reference sequence). The CDR3 runs 15 residues. The chain's CDR3 is CASSLLIGGILEQYF. CDR3 DNA sequence: TGTGCCAGCAGTTTACTTATCGGGGGTATTCTCGAGCAGTACTTC.

The sample holds one count of this clone. This chain connects TRBV28 to TRBJ1-2, with D possibly matching TRBD1 (5 bases). V lost 5 bases, J lost 4 bases, and 17 bases lay in between. Germline V lookup: CDR1 MDHEN, CDR2 SYDVKM. The CDR3 extends over 15 amino acids. The CDR3 protein is CASSPGGGIGYGYTF. CDR3 DNA: TGTGCCAGCAGTCCGGGCGGGGGGATAGGCTATGGCTACACCTTC.

The rearrangement links TRBV7-2 to TRBJ1-5; TRBD1 is a possible D gene (6 bases). Germline loops: CDR1 SGHTA, CDR2 FQGNSA. This CDR3 is built from 14 residues. Trimming left V 3 bases short and J 3 bases short, with 9 bases between. The CDR3 loop is CASSFQGFNQPQHF. The CDR3 DNA follows: TGTGCCAGCAGCTTCCAGGGGTTCAATCAGCCCCAGCATTTT. Using reference TRBV7-2 and TRBJ1-5 for the parts outside the CDR3, the full variable domain is GAGVSQSPSNKVTEKGKDVELRCDPISGHTALYWYRQSLGQGLEFLIYFQGNSAPDKSGLPSDRFSAERTGGSVSTLTIQRTQQEDSAVYLCASSFQGFNQPQHFGDGTRLSIL.

This chain links TRBV18 with TRBJ2-7; tentative D call: TRBD1 (5 bases). V gave up 2 bases and J gave up 3 bases, with 8 bases separating them. CDR3 length: 13 residues. CDR1 is KGHSH and CDR2 is LQKENI in the germline V gene. CDR3 residues: CASSPKGYYEQYF. The CDR3 DNA sequence: TGTGCCAGCTCACCAAAGGGGTACTACGAGCAGTACTTC.

J is TRBJ2-7 and V is TRBV27, with TRBD1 identical over 8 bases. V trimming: 6 bases; J trimming: 5 bases; junction bases outside the gene matches: 9. There are 14 residues in the CDR3. Germline CDR1 reads MNHEY; CDR2 reads SMNVEV (reference sequence). As DNA, the CDR3 is TGTGCCAGCAGCCCTGACAGGGGACGGAACGAGCAGTACTTC. As protein: CASSPDRGRNEQYF.

The chain uses TRBV7-9 and TRBJ2-7; 11 bases align to TRBD2. V lost 4 bases and J lost 2; bases outside the gene matches: 7. CDR3 length: 16 residues. Germline loops: CDR1 SEHNR, CDR2 FQNEAQ (reference sequence). The CDR3 reads CASSSPIAGGTYEQYF. CDR3 sequence (DNA): TGTGCCAGCAGCTCCCCCATAGCGGGAGGGACCTACGAGCAGTACTTC.

As for this clone: This CDR3 is missing its conserved last phenylalanine or tryptophan, likely due to a read error. V gene TRBV28 combines with J gene TRBJ2-3; D possibly corresponds to TRBD2 (5 bases). Germline V gene sequence: CDR1 MDHEN, CDR2 SYDVKM. Deletions cut 3 bases from V and 4 bases from J, with 14 bases between. This CDR3 is built from 15 residues. Here the CDR3 DNA reads TGTGCCAGCAGTTTTACTAGGTCTGTCGCAGATACGCAGTATCTT. As protein: CASSFTRSVADTQYL.

Comments on this clone: Other DNA sequences within the sample encode an identical CDR3. This chain links TRBV28 with TRBJ2-7, with 11 positions matching TRBD1. The CDR3 has 14 amino acids. V gave up 4 bases and J gave up 4 bases; unmatched junction bases: 3. The germline V gene has CDR1 MDHEN and CDR2 SYDVKM. CDR3 sequence: CASSSGTGGYEQYF. Written as DNA, the CDR3 is TGTGCCAGCAGTTCCGGGACAGGGGGATACGAGCAGTACTTC.

The chain couples TRBV6-6 to TRBJ1-2; D gene uncertain. Between the trimmed V and J ends, which lost 0 bases and 5 bases, there was a span of 7 bases. Germline CDR1 and CDR2: MNHNY and SVGAGI (reference sequence). CDR3 size: 13 residues. In DNA, the CDR3 is TGTGCCAGCAGTTACTCGATGAGTTATGGCTACACCTTC. It encodes CASSYSMSYGYTF.

CDR3 amino acids: CASRMTGGVFGEQYF. The CDR3 DNA follows: TGCGCCAGCAGGATGACAGGGGGCGTTTTCGGCGAGCAGTACTTC. J is TRBJ2-5 and V is TRBV5-1; TRBD1 agrees at 10 bases. Near its end, the DNA agrees better with TRBJ2-7, so the J call may be wrong. The CDR3 runs 15 residues. Germline CDR1 is SGHRS and CDR2 is YFSETQ.

This clone came up a few times. The rearrangement links TRBV30 to TRBJ1-1; D possibly corresponds to TRBD1 (5 bases). Trimming cost V 1 base and J 1 base, with 10 bases left between them. The CDR3 is 14 amino acids. CDR1 is GTSNPN, CDR2 SVGIG, per germline (reference sequence). The CDR3 loop reads CAWSEGAGNTEAFF. DNA of the CDR3: TGTGCCTGGAGTGAAGGGGCAGGGAACACTGAAGCTTTCTTT.

This sequence joins TRBV4-1 and TRBJ1-3; D gene uncertain. The germline V gene encodes CDR1 MGHRA and CDR2 YSYEKL. V shed 0 bases and J shed 0 bases, with 12 bases lying between them. This CDR3 has 17 amino acids. CDR3 residues: CASSQELAVASGNTIYF. CDR3 bases: TGCGCCAGCAGCCAAGAGTTGGCAGTGGCCTCTGGAAACACCATATATTTT.

The chain is built from TRBV6-1 and TRBJ1-4; a possible D gene is TRBD1 (5 bases). The CDR3 has 14 amino acids. Deletions cut 2 bases from V and 5 bases from J, with 9 bases between. CDR1 and CDR2 from the germline V gene are MNHNS and SASEGT. The CDR3 DNA sequence: TGTGCCAGCAGTGAATGGGACTCCAATGAAAAACTGTTTTTT. Translating gives CASSEWDSNEKLFF.

This clone was recorded once. The rearrangement links TRBV9 to TRBJ2-5; 10 nucleotides line up with TRBD2. The last part of the DNA fits TRBJ2-7 better; the J call may be wrong. CDR3 length equals 15 residues. In germline, CDR1 is SGDLS, CDR2 YYNGEE. CDR3 sequence (DNA): TGTGCCAGCAGCGTAGACACTAGCGGGGCCCACGAGCAGTACTTC. Protein product: CASSVDTSGAHEQYF.

The rearrangement uses TRBV4-3 and TRBJ2-1, with TRBD1 matching 7 bases. The germline CDR1 and CDR2 sequences are LGHNA and YSLEER. The V segment lost 0 bases and the J segment 4 bases; nucleotides outside the gene matches: 3. This CDR3 contains 15 residues. The CDR3 sequence: CASSQDTGVYNEQFF. In DNA, the CDR3 is TGCGCCAGCAGCCAAGACACAGGGGTTTACAATGAGCAGTTCTTC.

This chain connects TRBV18 to TRBJ1-2, with 11 bases fitting TRBD1. This CDR3 has 16 amino acids. Germline loops: CDR1 KGHSH, CDR2 LQKENI. V lost 6 bases to trimming and J lost 2 bases; unmatched junction nucleotides: 8. The CDR3 reads CASSQGTGGLNYGYTF. CDR3 DNA sequence: TGTGCCAGCTCTCAAGGGACAGGGGGATTAAACTATGGCTACACCTTC.

This clone came up a few times. This chain links TRBV29-1 with TRBJ2-3; a possible D gene is TRBD1 (5 bases). V was trimmed by 3 bases and J by 3 bases, leaving 16 bases between them. The length of the CDR3 is 15 residues. Germline loops: CDR1 SQVTM, CDR2 ANQGSEA. In DNA form, the CDR3 reads TGCAGCGTTGATAGTGGGGCAGGCCTAACAGATACGCAGTATTTT. Protein: CSVDSGAGLTDTQYF.

The chain recombines TRBV7-3 with TRBJ2-3, with 9 bases matching TRBD1. The CDR3 extends over 15 amino acids. V dropped 2 bases and J dropped 10; count of bases not matched to a gene: 10. Germline CDR1 and CDR2: SGHTA and FQGTGA. CDR3 in DNA: TGTGCCAGCAGCTTAGGGACAGGGCCACAGGGGGCGCAGTATTTT. Its translation is CASSLGTGPQGAQYF.